Listed below are T cell receptor beta chains from one sample, sequenced in a study of T cells in Graves' hyperthyroidism and ophthalmopathy. MiXCR, run by TCRdb on the multiplex PCR reads, gives a single entry per CDR3 protein. The sample has around 420,000 distinct CDR3 sequences, approximately 14% seen once. Source material: blood. The receptors originated from a young woman with Graves' hyperthyroidism. CDR3s include the opening cysteine and the closing phenylalanine or tryptophan. A D gene is named only where the DNA matches it firmly. Size tells how often a clone was seen (once, few, many) or the class of an expanded clone, and some rows leave it out.

v_call	d_call	j_call	clone_size	cdr3_aa	cdr3_nt
TRBV7-8	TRBD2	TRBJ2-7	many	CASSLWRTSGRNSYEQYF	TGTGCCAGCAGCCTGTGGCGGACTAGCGGGAGGAACTCCTACGAGCAGTACTTC
TRBV2	-	TRBJ2-5	many	CASSSPSLRQGGETQYF	TGTGCCAGCAGTTCTCCCTCGTTGAGACAGGGAGGAGAGACCCAGTACTTC
TRBV24-1	-	TRBJ2-2	few	CATSDFGEYAGELFF	TGTGCCACCAGTGATTTCGGGGAGTACGCCGGGGAGCTGTTTTTT
TRBV18	-	TRBJ2-4	many	CASSPEGTFFKNIQYF	TGTGCCAGCTCACCTGAGGGAACCTTCTTTAAAAACATTCAGTACTTC
TRBV12-3/TRBV12-4	-	TRBJ2-7	many	CASSSTAYYEQYF	TGTGCCAGCAGTTCGACAGCGTACTACGAGCAGTACTTC
TRBV11-3	-	TRBJ2-2	many	CASSLAGAANTGELFF	TGTGCCAGCAGCTTAGCGGGGGCGGCGAACACCGGGGAGCTGTTTTTT
TRBV19	-	TRBJ2-7	-	CASSIRDLTYEQYF	TGTGCCAGTAGTATTAGGGACCTCACCTACGAGCAGTACTTC
TRBV4-1	TRBD1	TRBJ1-2	-	CASSHSGQGLNYGYTF	TGCGCCAGCAGCCATTCCGGACAGGGCTTAAACTATGGCTACACCTTC
TRBV19	-	TRBJ1-2	few	CASSPRTEEGYTF	TGTGCCAGTAGTCCCCGTACGGAGGAGGGCTACACCTTC
TRBV12-3/TRBV12-4	TRBD2	TRBJ2-1	many	CASSPLAGGRNEQFF	TGTGCCAGCAGTCCCCTAGCGGGGGGCCGCAATGAGCAGTTCTTC
TRBV15	TRBD2	TRBJ2-1	many	CATSRDLRRASGEYNEQFF	TGTGCCACCAGCAGAGATCTCCGGCGGGCTAGCGGGGAGTACAATGAGCAGTTCTTC
TRBV30	-	TRBJ2-5	many	CAWSHISRQQETQYF	TGTGCCTGGAGTCACATTTCGCGACAGCAAGAGACCCAGTACTTC
TRBV7-6	TRBD2	TRBJ2-7	many	CASSLATGLAGVLGQYF	TGTGCCAGCAGCTTAGCTACGGGACTAGCGGGGGTCCTAGGGCAGTACTTC
TRBV5-4	-	TRBJ1-2	few	CASSLAAGAYTF	TGTGCCAGCAGCTTGGCCGCGGGGGCCTACACCTTC
TRBV13	TRBD2	TRBJ2-1	-	CASSLPGLANGEQFF	TGTGCCAGCAGCTTACCGGGACTAGCGAACGGTGAGCAGTTCTTC
TRBV12-3/TRBV12-4	TRBD1	TRBJ2-1	many	CASSDRDRTLLYYNEQFF	TGTGCCAGCAGTGACCGGGACAGGACCCTGTTGTACTACAATGAGCAGTTCTTC
TRBV12-3/TRBV12-4	-	TRBJ2-2	few	CASSTLGGRAGELFF	TGTGCCAGCAGTACTTTGGGGGGGCGGGCCGGGGAGCTGTTTTTT
TRBV30	-	TRBJ2-5	many	CAWSLIEETQYF	TGTGCCTGGAGTCTGATAGAAGAGACCCAGTACTTC
TRBV2	-	TRBJ1-1	few	CASRIPGTMNTEAFF	TGTGCCAGCAGAATCCCCGGGACCATGAACACTGAAGCTTTCTTT
TRBV5-6	TRBD1	TRBJ2-7	few	CASSAGVDRGEQYF	TGTGCCAGCAGCGCGGGAGTCGACAGGGGGGAGCAGTACTTC
TRBV19	TRBD2	TRBJ2-3	-	CASLSGGSTDTQYF	TGTGCCAGCCTTAGCGGGGGGAGCACAGATACGCAGTATTTT
TRBV19	TRBD1	TRBJ2-3	-	CASSIDPTDRGDTQYF	TGTGCCAGTAGTATAGATCCAACTGACAGGGGAGATACGCAGTATTTT
TRBV6-1	-	TRBJ2-7	many	CASSEEGRYF	TGTGCCAGCAGTGAGGAGGGGCGGTACTTC
TRBV6-5	TRBD1	TRBJ2-5	-	CASSYSRQGRLKDF	TGTGCCAGCAGTTACTCGAGACAGGGGCGCCTTAAGGACTTC
TRBV9	TRBD2	TRBJ2-3	-	CASSGTLAGASTDTQYF	TGTGCCAGCAGCGGAACTCTAGCGGGAGCTAGCACAGATACGCAGTATTTT
TRBV27	-	TRBJ2-1	many	CASSSLGGLYNEQFF	TGTGCCAGCAGTTCCCTCGGGGGGCTGTACAATGAGCAGTTCTTC
TRBV12-3/TRBV12-4	-	TRBJ2-7	many	CASRGVFTYEQYF	TGTGCCAGCCGAGGGGTTTTCACCTACGAGCAGTACTTC
TRBV7-9	TRBD2	TRBJ2-5	-	CASSPKTSGRIREAQYF	TGTGCCAGCAGCCCCAAGACTAGCGGGAGGATAAGAGAGGCCCAGTACTTC
TRBV11-2	TRBD2	TRBJ2-7	few	CASSLVSGSGLAGGRTVYEQYF	TGTGCCAGCAGCTTGGTTTCTGGGTCAGGACTAGCGGGGGGCCGTACCGTCTACGAGCAGTACTTC
TRBV9	TRBD2	TRBJ2-2	-	CASSPRGDANTGELFF	TGTGCCAGCAGCCCGCGGGGGGACGCGAACACCGGGGAGCTGTTTTTT
TRBV12-3/TRBV12-4	-	TRBJ1-2	many	CASGTGEGYGYTF	TGTGCCAGCGGGACCGGGGAGGGCTATGGCTACACCTTC
TRBV6-6	-	TRBJ1-2	many	CASSYSRKHHYGYTF	TGTGCCAGCAGTTACTCGAGAAAGCATCACTATGGCTACACCTTC
TRBV30	-	TRBJ2-5	many	CAWGQETQYF	TGTGCCTGGGGACAAGAGACCCAGTACTTC
TRBV2	-	TRBJ2-3	many	CASGRPRGTDTQYF	TGTGCCAGCGGACGTCCCAGGGGAACAGATACGCAGTATTTT
TRBV20-1	TRBD2	TRBJ2-1	many	CSGGLAGDRGEQFF	TGCAGTGGGGGACTAGCGGGAGATAGGGGTGAGCAGTTCTTC
TRBV2	-	TRBJ2-2	-	CASRIRTGELFF	TGTGCCAGCAGAATTAGGACCGGGGAGCTGTTTTTT
TRBV10-3	TRBD2	TRBJ2-3	many	CAISASGGEDTQYF	TGTGCCATCAGTGCTAGCGGGGGGGAAGATACGCAGTATTTT
TRBV20-1	-	TRBJ2-3	many	CSAQDRSRTDTQYF	TGCAGTGCTCAGGACCGATCCCGCACAGATACGCAGTATTTT
TRBV7-2	TRBD1	TRBJ2-3	many	CASSWDRGRNTQYF	TGTGCCAGCAGCTGGGACAGGGGACGGAATACGCAGTATTTT
TRBV5-1	-	TRBJ2-7	-	CASSSGGTAYYEQYF	TGCGCCAGCAGCTCAGGCGGGACAGCTTACTACGAGCAGTACTTC
TRBV27	TRBD1	TRBJ2-1	many	CASSLQYDRAHEQFF	TGTGCCAGCAGTTTACAGTACGACAGGGCACATGAGCAGTTCTTC
TRBV20-1	-	TRBJ2-3	many	CSAPSTDTQYF	TGCAGTGCTCCCAGCACAGATACGCAGTATTTT
TRBV12-3/TRBV12-4	TRBD2	TRBJ2-1	many	CASRKAGGGKDEQFF	TGTGCCAGCAGGAAAGCGGGGGGCGGTAAGGATGAGCAGTTCTTC
TRBV4-1	-	TRBJ1-1	many	CASSRTSLRAGEAFF	TGCGCCAGCAGCCGAACGTCGTTGAGAGCGGGAGAAGCTTTCTTT
TRBV28	TRBD1	TRBJ2-5	-	CASRGTGDTGTQYF	TGTGCCAGCAGGGGGACAGGGGATACGGGGACCCAGTACTTC
TRBV7-9	TRBD2	TRBJ2-7	many	CASSLVAGGPYEQYF	TGTGCCAGCAGCTTAGTAGCGGGAGGGCCCTACGAGCAGTACTTC
TRBV4-2	TRBD2	TRBJ2-1	few	CASSQEASGRVEQFF	TGTGCCAGCAGCCAAGAAGCTAGCGGGAGAGTTGAGCAGTTCTTC
TRBV28	TRBD2	TRBJ2-7	many	CASSFLTSGGLSYEQYF	TGTGCCAGCAGTTTTCTTACTAGCGGGGGGCTCTCCTACGAGCAGTACTTC
TRBV15	TRBD2	TRBJ2-2	few	CATSKELAPSTGELFF	TGTGCCACCAGCAAAGAACTAGCGCCGAGCACCGGGGAGCTGTTTTTT
TRBV20-1	-	TRBJ2-7	many	CSARPSSSYEQYF	TGCAGTGCTAGGCCCTCTTCCTCCTACGAGCAGTACTTC
TRBV20-1	TRBD2	TRBJ2-7	many	CSAGGVSGSSYEQYF	TGCAGTGCGGGGGGGGTCAGCGGGAGCTCCTACGAGCAGTACTTC
TRBV12-3/TRBV12-4	TRBD1	TRBJ2-7	many	CASSSWDRGGGEQYF	TGTGCCAGCAGTTCCTGGGACAGAGGGGGCGGCGAGCAGTACTTC
TRBV27	-	TRBJ2-6	few	CASSLGRHSGANVLTF	TGTGCCAGCAGTTTGGGCCGTCACTCTGGGGCCAACGTCCTGACTTTC
TRBV6-1	-	TRBJ1-5	many	CASADRIYSNQPQHF	TGTGCCAGCGCCGACAGAATTTATAGCAATCAGCCCCAGCATTTT
TRBV18	TRBD2	TRBJ2-1	many	CASSPWGLAAEQFF	TGTGCCAGCTCACCATGGGGACTAGCGGCGGAGCAGTTCTTC
TRBV10-3	-	TRBJ1-6	many	CAISERKGFGSPLHF	TGTGCCATCAGTGAGCGAAAGGGTTTCGGATCACCCCTCCACTTT
TRBV30	TRBD1	TRBJ1-2	many	CAWTGQGNYGYTF	TGTGCCTGGACGGGACAGGGGAACTATGGCTACACCTTC
TRBV7-3	-	TRBJ2-1	many	CASSFRAGSPYNEQFF	TGTGCCAGCAGCTTCAGGGCGGGGAGCCCCTACAATGAGCAGTTCTTC
TRBV6-1	TRBD2	TRBJ2-7	many	CASSNSGGYYEQYF	TGTGCCAGCAGCAATAGCGGGGGGTACTACGAGCAGTACTTC
TRBV11-1	TRBD1	TRBJ1-6	many	CASSWETGVNSPLHF	TGTGCCAGCAGCTGGGAGACAGGGGTAAATTCACCCCTCCACTTT